These 5 T cell receptor beta chains came from one sample sequenced in a study of shared clonotypes between healthy human individuals. The protocol was immunoSEQ multiplex PCR, while the TCRdb copy is restricted to in-frame clones and leaves out a portion. The sample contains approximately 510,000 clones, 79% of which appear only once. The sample taken for sequencing was PBMCs. Receptors originate from a woman between 40 and 55 years old in good health. Some clones in this sample may be carry-over from other donors' samples.

The chain carries TRBV28 and TRBJ2-2, with D maybe TRBD1 (7 bases). Germline V lookup: CDR1 MDHEN, CDR2 SYDVKM. The CDR3 covers 16 residues. With 4 bases removed from V and 2 bases from J, the gap between germline ends came to 14 bases. The CDR3 reads CASSYRQGGNTGELFF. DNA of the CDR3: TGTGCCAGCAGTTACCGACAGGGAGGAAACACCGGGGAGCTGTTTTTT.

This clone was detected a few times. The chain has TRBV28 and TRBJ1-2, with 8 bases fitting TRBD1. The trim removed 5 bases at V and 3 bases at J, leaving 14 bases unmatched. Germline V gene lookup returns CDR1 MDHEN and CDR2 SYDVKM. The length of the CDR3 is 17 residues. Here the CDR3 DNA reads TGTGCCAGCAGTCCCAGGGGGCTCCCTAGGCCTGACTATGGCTACACCTTC. Translating gives CASSPRGLPRPDYGYTF.

The chain employs TRBV15 and TRBJ2-7; 13 bases match TRBD2. The CDR3 extends over 17 amino acids. Germline V gives CDR1 LNHNV, CDR2 YYDKDF (reference sequence). The junction had 7 bases not matched to a gene; V was cut back by 2 bases and J by 3 bases. CDR3 region: CATSRPGLAGAGYEQYF. CDR3 nucleotide sequence: TGTGCCACCAGCAGACCTGGACTAGCGGGAGCCGGCTACGAGCAGTACTTC.

The V call is TRBV5-6, the J call TRBJ2-3; D gene ambiguous. This CDR3 is built from 13 residues. CDR1 SGHDT and CDR2 YYEEEE come from the germline V gene. With 3 bases removed from V and 4 bases from J, the gap between germline ends came to 9 bases. The CDR3, as DNA: TGTGCCAGCAGCTCGACTTACGCAGATACGCAGTATTTT. It specifies CASSSTYADTQYF.

The rearrangement uses TRBV7-8 and TRBJ2-1; D unresolved. V lost 6 bases and J 3 bases, leaving 15 bases between the germline ends. CDR1 is SGHVS, CDR2 FQNEAQ, per germline. The CDR3 is 15 amino acids. CDR3 coding DNA: TGTGCCAGCAGTCCCCGACGAAGTTTCTACAATGAGCAGTTCTTC. Translated: CASSPRRSFYNEQFF.